This T cell receptor (beta chain) was retrieved from a study of human T cells and chemical hapten exposure. Time point noted: pre-sensitization, week 0. As for treatment: therapeutic diphenylcyclopropenone sensitization with weekly scalp DPC. Whole blood, unfractionated, served as the material for total RNA extraction. The drawing of blood occurred before each patch test was applied. One entry per CDR3 protein, called by TCRdb with MiXCR from the RACE reads. There are fewer than 45,000 distinct CDR3 sequences in the sample; approximately 12% occur only once, and approximately 1.9% lies in the top ten. The sample holds many counts of this clonotype. This CDR3 is 15 amino acids long. Germline CDR1 SEHNR, CDR2 FQNEAQ (reference sequence). V lost 6 bases to trimming and J lost 0 bases; unmatched junction nucleotides: 4.

This specimen was whole blood, taken in connection with sensitization to the hapten diphenylcyclopropenone (DPC). The clonotype comes from a woman in her 40s with alopecia areata. Some clones in this sample may be carry-over from other donors' samples. The genes are TRBV7-9 and TRBJ2-7; 11 nucleotides align to TRBD1. The DNA for the CDR3 is TGTGCCAGCAGGCCGGGACAGGGGGACTCCTACGAGCAGTACTTC. Encoded protein: CASRPGQGDSYEQYF.